The entry below describes one T cell receptor (beta chain). This clonotype was seen a handful of times. Its antigen is unknown. No per-base quality is available; no much larger clone lies one base away. TCR beta CDR3 regions were amplified from RNA transcripts. For the first round of RT-PCR on the TCR CDR3, the HTBI primer set was used together with the Qiagen OneStep RT-PCR kit. Libraries were constructed in a second round of multiplex PCR, after which size selection and purification were performed. The libraries were sequenced on an Illumina HiSeq2000 using paired-end 100 bp reads. Under the source paper's analysis protocol: SOAPnuke was used to process the raw data, removing reads that contained adapters or uncalled bases, had a mean Phred below 15, or lacked an exact match to the constant primer or identifier. COPE v1.2.5 was used to merge the high-quality paired reads, and each unique nucleotide sequence was defined as a clonotype. MiTCR v1.1 was used to align the clonotypes against IMGT TRBV, TRBD and TRBJ reference segments. Only V-J combinations with frequency above 0.0001, covering 98% to 99.2% of repertoires, were analysed. The TCS score was defined as the ratio of F50 (clonal expansion) to E x V (chaos), calculated using BLOSUM62-based TCRdist between CDR3 peptides within each V-J. Welch's t-statistics and random forest reduced fewer than 550 V-J features to 10 to 15, which were used in a naive Bayes classifier (R e1071). TCRdb passed the public sequencing reads through fastp at Q25 and MiXCR, retaining productive beta sequences. Rows are combined by CDR3 protein, so each entry shows the most common genes and DNA. None of the V and J calls come from the authors' own analysis; TCRdb made them. The sample contains about 410,000 distinct CDR3 sequences, roughly 15% of them found a single time. About 13% of the sample belongs to the ten largest clones.

In the ophthalmopathy patients, disease was moderately to severely active, with a Clinical Activity Score of 3 or more, a NOSPECS grade of 4 or more, and a duration of less than 3 months. Patients with uncontrolled infections, other autoimmune diseases, pregnancy or lactation were excluded. Clinical symptoms, serum thyroxine and TRAb, thyroid ultrasound, and orbital computed tomography formed the basis for the diagnoses. PBMCs were isolated from 7.5 to 10 ml of fresh peripheral blood by Ficoll-Paque density gradient centrifugation. Total RNA was extracted with Trizol reagent, and quality was checked on an Agilent 2100 Bioanalyzer. A distance of 15 bases separates the germline ends of V and J, which lose 6 bases and 6 bases respectively. From the germline V gene, CDR1 is MNHNS and CDR2 is SASEGT. The CDR3 holds 15 amino acids from the cysteine to the phenylalanine. The read is trimmed to its CDR3 DNA, 45 bases read in frame from base 1.

This entry comes from a study of T cells in Graves' hyperthyroidism and ophthalmopathy (dated by TCRdb to the late 2010s). As for the study more broadly: Peripheral blood was sampled at the time of initial diagnosis, prior to any treatment. In several Graves' hyperthyroidism patients, the study also compared T-cell repertoires from thyroid tissue with T-cell repertoires from blood. According to the paper, TCR Vbeta CDR3 sequencing was carried out on about 140 peripheral blood samples, which came from under 50 ophthalmopathy, around 74 hyperthyroidism and about 17 progressor patients. After sampling, hyperthyroidism patients received methimazole starting at 30 mg daily, and ophthalmopathy patients received high-dose intravenous methylprednisolone. A discovery cohort of approximately 100 patients, roughly 40 with Graves' ophthalmopathy and roughly 59 with stable Graves' hyperthyroidism, was used to find distinguishing TCR V-J signatures. The approximately 90 discovery patients were randomly split 7:3 into training and test sets. Prospective prediction of ophthalmopathy was tested in an independent validation cohort of 18 to 20 hyperthyroidism patients and 15 to 17 patients who later progressed to ophthalmopathy. Summary of the overall study and its limitations: In validation, the model predicted progression to ophthalmopathy a median of about 6 months before onset, with about 64% sensitivity and more than 72% specificity. Most expanded thyroid clonotypes (frequency above 0.001) were also found in blood, which suggests that blood repertoires may mirror thyroid immune responses. A 13 V-J signature model separated ophthalmopathy from stable hyperthyroidism, with 87.88% sensitivity and roughly 81% specificity in cross-validation and 80%/75% in testing. Sample size was not statistically predetermined, and investigators were not blinded to group allocation.

The rearranged segments are TRBV6-1 and TRBJ1-6; TRBD1 is possibly the D segment (5 matching bases). The clonotype originates from a man aged 18 to 30 with Graves' ophthalmopathy. The sequenced material came from blood. The CDR3 region reads CASRPYDSLNSPLHF. In nucleotide form, the sequence is TGTGCCAGCAGACCTTATGACAGCCTTAATTCACCCCTCCACTTT.